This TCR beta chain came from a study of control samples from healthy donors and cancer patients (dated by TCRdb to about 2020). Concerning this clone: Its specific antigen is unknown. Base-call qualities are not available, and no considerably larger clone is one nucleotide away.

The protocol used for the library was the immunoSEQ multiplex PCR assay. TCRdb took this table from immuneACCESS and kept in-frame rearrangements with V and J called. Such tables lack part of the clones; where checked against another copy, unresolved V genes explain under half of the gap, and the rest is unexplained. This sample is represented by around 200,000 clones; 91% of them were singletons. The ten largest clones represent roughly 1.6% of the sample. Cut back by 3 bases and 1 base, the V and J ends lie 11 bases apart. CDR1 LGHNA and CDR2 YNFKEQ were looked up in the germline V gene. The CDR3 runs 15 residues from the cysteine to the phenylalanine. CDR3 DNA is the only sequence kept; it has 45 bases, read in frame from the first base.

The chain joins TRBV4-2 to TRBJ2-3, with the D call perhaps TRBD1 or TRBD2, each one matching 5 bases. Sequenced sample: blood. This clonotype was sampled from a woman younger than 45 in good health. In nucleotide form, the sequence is TGTGCCAGCAGCCAGGGGGAGTGGGGCACAGATACGCAGTATTTT. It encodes CASSQGEWGTDTQYF.